The 21 T cell receptor beta chains given below trace back to one sample, sequenced in a study of CD8+CD57+ T cells in acquired aplastic anemia. Investigators profiled TCR beta VDJ and CDR3 from genomic DNA template. TCRdb re-analysed the reads in MiXCR, keeping a single row per CDR3 protein. Of about 260,000 distinct CDR3 sequences detected, 82% appear once; the ten largest clones hold about two fifths. Patients chosen for sequencing had CD8+CD57+ cells that had expanded, as shown by flow cytometry. Specimen: sorted CD4+, CD8+, or CD8+CD57+ T cells (not recorded which) from PBMCs. Every receptor here comes from a human donor with aplastic anemia.

This clonotype came up once. Without the conserved terminal phenylalanine or tryptophan, this CDR3 likely stems from a read error. The J gene is TRBJ2-4, the V gene TRBV2, with a tentative D call TRBD2 (5 bases). The germline CDR1 and CDR2 sequences are SNHLY and FYNNEI. CDR3 size: 13 residues. V was shortened by 8 bases and J by 13 bases, with 21 bases between the two germline ends. CDR3 sequence reads: CASGDAGTNTQYV. The CDR3 nucleotides are TGTGCCAGCGGAGACGCGGGCACCAATACGCAGTACGTC.

The chain employs TRBV2 and TRBJ2-1; tentatively, D is TRBD1 or TRBD2 (5 bases each). CDR3 length: 12 residues. With 5 bases removed from V and 8 bases from J, the gap between germline ends came to 10 bases. The germline V gene has CDR1 SNHLY and CDR2 FYNNEI. In DNA, the CDR3 is TGTGCCAGCAGTTGGCTGGGGGATGAGCAGTTCTTC. This encodes CASSWLGDEQFF.

The rearrangement joins TRBV7-2 to TRBJ2-1; D might be TRBD2 (6 bases). Germline CDR1 SGHTA, CDR2 FQGNSA. This CDR3 has 16 amino acids. V was pared by 4 bases and J by 11 bases, with 24 bases between. This CDR3 is CASSSVAAGSKEQQFF. The CDR3 nucleotides are TGTGCCAGCAGCTCCGTAGCGGCAGGGAGCAAAGAGCAGCAGTTCTTC.

The J gene is TRBJ2-6, the V gene TRBV20-1, with 8 bases matching TRBD1. The CDR3 runs to 17 residues. With V trimmed by 5 bases and J by 2 bases, 11 bases remained unmatched. In germline, CDR1 is DFQATT, CDR2 SNEGSKA (reference sequence). The CDR3 sequence: CSAYLPRGRAGANVLTF. In DNA, the CDR3 is TGCAGTGCTTATCTTCCCAGGGGGCGGGCTGGGGCCAACGTCCTGACTTTC.

To note about this clonotype: Here the CDR3 omits its conserved ending phenylalanine or tryptophan, so a read error is the likely source. No DNA is shown, since the ends of the CDR3 on it are uncertain; the CDR3 is the one TCRdb lists. The chain has TRBV7-8 and TRBJ2-3. Looked up from germline, CDR1 is SGHVS and CDR2 is FQNEAQ. Including both end residues, the CDR3 is 13 amino acids long. CDR3 protein: CASSLAGRADTYY.

A note on this clonotype: This clone may be a read error of a much larger clone one base away. This chain uses TRBV11-3 with TRBJ2-1; perhaps TRBD1 as D (5 bases). Germline loops: CDR1 SGHNT, CDR2 YENEEA. The CDR3 consists of 15 residues. CDR3 residues: CASSLALTAYNEQSF. CDR3 in DNA: TGTGCCAGCAGCTTAGCTCTGACAGCCTACAATGAGCAGTCCTTC.

The rearrangement links TRBV15 to TRBJ2-3; 8 bases agree with TRBD2. The germline gives CDR1 LNHNV, CDR2 YYDKDF (reference sequence). There are 14 residues in the CDR3. V lost 4 bases and J lost 3; bases outside the gene matches: 3. Here the CDR3 DNA reads TGTGCCACCAGCAACCGGGGGGGAACAGATACGCAGTATTTT. Its protein product is CATSNRGGTDTQYF.

The V and J genes are TRBV7-9 and TRBJ2-7; D uncertain. This CDR3 comprises 13 residues. Germline-derived CDR1 and CDR2 are SEHNR and FQNEAQ (reference sequence). CDR3 residues: CASSFRGAADPHV. The CDR3 DNA is TGTGCCAGCAGCTTTAGAGGCGCGGCCGATCCGCACGTC.

The rearrangement joins TRBV7-8 to TRBJ2-7, with TRBD1 matching over 11 bases. Germline CDR1 and CDR2: SGHVS and FQNEAQ. The J segment lost 1 base and the V segment lost 5 bases, leaving 7 bases of the junction unmatched. This CDR3 is built from 16 residues. DNA of the CDR3: TGTGCCAGCAGCCCCCTTGGGACAGGGGGATCCTACGAGCAGTACTTC. It is translated as CASSPLGTGGSYEQYF.

J is TRBJ2-7 and V is TRBV15; no firm D call. The V gene lost 8 bases and the J gene lost 13 bases, with 24 bases spanning the gap. The CDR3 has 13 residues. The V gene's germline CDR1 is LNHNV and CDR2 YYDKDF (reference sequence). CDR3 DNA: TGTGCCACCGCCAGGACCAGCTACCAAGAGACCTACTTC. Its translation: CATARTSYQETYF.

As for this clonotype: An end of the junction differs from the germline gene, which may be a read error. The chain employs TRBV27 and TRBJ2-1; D is possibly TRBD1 (6 bases). CDR3 size: 13 residues. From germline, CDR1 is MNHEY and CDR2 SMNVEV (reference sequence). The CDR3 region is CASRQGLAGGLSF. The CDR3 DNA sequence: TGTGCCAGCAGACAGGGCCTTGCGGGTGGTCTGTCCTTC.

The chain recombines TRBV5-6 with TRBJ1-5, with D uncertain. There are 14 residues in the CDR3. V lost 0 bases and J 3 bases, leaving 7 bases between the germline ends. Germline V gene lookup returns CDR1 SGHDT and CDR2 YYEEEE. The CDR3 reads CASSLESDNQPQHF. The CDR3 nucleotides read TGTGCCAGCAGCTTGGAGAGTGACAATCAGCCCCAGCATTTT.

This clonotype was picked up a small number of times. This sequence joins TRBV25-1 and TRBJ2-7; D is unresolved. This CDR3 is built from 16 residues. The V gene's germline CDR1 is MGHDK and CDR2 SYGVNS. Trimming removed 9 bases from V and 3 bases from J, with 24 bases in between. DNA for the CDR3: TGTGCCAGAAGCCTCCGAGGACGGAACCTTAACTACGAGCAGTACTTC. Residues: CARSLRGRNLNYEQYF.

V gene TRBV9 combines with J gene TRBJ1-1; D remains unclear. The CDR3 is 15 amino acids. The germline CDR1 and CDR2 sequences are SGDLS and YYNGEE. V lost 5 bases to trimming and J lost 12 bases, with 26 bases between them. CDR3 bases: TGTGCCAGCAGTGTTGATGCGGGGAACACCGCGGAGCCTTTCTTT. The encoded protein is CASSVDAGNTAEPFF.

The chain uses TRBV7-8 and TRBJ2-5; no clear D. Germline V lookup: CDR1 SGHVS, CDR2 FQNEAQ. V shed 3 bases and J shed 5 bases, with 10 bases lying between them. This CDR3 spans 13 amino acids. CDR3 nucleotide sequence: TGTGCCAGCAGCTTCGTTACCATGGAGACCCAGTACTTC. Translated, it gives CASSFVTMETQYF. The full variable domain, its missing parts supplied by reference TRBV7-8 and TRBJ2-5, is GAGVSQSPRYKVAKRGQDVALRCDPISGHVSLFWYQQALGQGPEFLTYFQNEAQLDKSGLPSDRFFAERPEGSVSTLKIQRTQQEDSAVYLCASSFVTMETQYFGPGTRLLVL.

As concerns this clonotype: Sequence at one end of the junction differs from germline and may be a read error. The chain combines TRBV9 with TRBJ1-5; D gene ambiguous. This CDR3 region has 14 residues. CDR1 and CDR2 from the germline V gene are SGDLS and YYNGEE. DNA of the CDR3: TGTGCCAGCAGCGAGGAGGATAGCACCACTGAAGCTTATTTT. It encodes CASSEEDSTTEAYF.

The chain employs TRBV7-2 and TRBJ1-1; no clear D gene. CDR3 length equals 17 residues. Trimming took 3 bases from V and 8 from J, leaving 25 bases between them. Germline V lookup: CDR1 SGHTA, CDR2 FQGNSA. CDR3 in DNA: TGTGCCAGCAGCTTGACTAGCGGGAGGCCGAGATACGCAGAAGCTTTCTTT. It yields the protein CASSLTSGRPRYAEAFF.

This clonotype has a handful of counts. The chain uses TRBV24-1 and TRBJ1-6; D not resolved. Germline V lookup: CDR1 KGHDR, CDR2 SFDVKD. The germline V and J ends were trimmed by 6 bases and 7 bases, with 9 bases remaining between them. The CDR3 is 13 amino acids. In DNA, the CDR3 is TGTGCCACCAGTTTGGGTGCCAATTCACCCCTCCACTTT. This codes for CATSLGANSPLHF.

The rearrangement joins TRBV2 to TRBJ2-2; tentatively, D is TRBD1 (6 bases). The germline CDR1 and CDR2 sequences are SNHLY and FYNNEI. The V end lost 6 bases, the J end lost 7 bases, and 15 bases lay between the germline ends. The CDR3 covers 14 residues. In DNA form, the CDR3 reads TGTGCCAGCAGCTACTTGGGGGCGCACGGGGAGCTGTTTTTT. Protein sequence: CASSYLGAHGELFF.

The chain employs TRBV7-3 and TRBJ2-5; TRBD2 is a possible D gene (6 bases). The CDR3 loop spans 12 amino acids. The germline gives CDR1 SGHTA, CDR2 FQGTGA. V was pared by 6 bases and J by 14 bases, with 19 bases between. CDR3 sequence (DNA): TGTGCCAGCAGGGGTGGTGGGACTTGGCAATACTTC. It is translated as CASRGGGTWQYF.

The CDR3 sequence is CASSLDGGPDTQDFF. DNA for the CDR3: TGTGCCAGCAGCTTAGATGGAGGTCCCGATACGCAGGATTTCTTT. The chain has TRBV7-8 and TRBJ1-1; D remains unclear. Germline V gives CDR1 SGHVS, CDR2 FQNEAQ. V was pared by 1 base and J by 13 bases, with 22 bases between. This CDR3 has 15 amino acids.